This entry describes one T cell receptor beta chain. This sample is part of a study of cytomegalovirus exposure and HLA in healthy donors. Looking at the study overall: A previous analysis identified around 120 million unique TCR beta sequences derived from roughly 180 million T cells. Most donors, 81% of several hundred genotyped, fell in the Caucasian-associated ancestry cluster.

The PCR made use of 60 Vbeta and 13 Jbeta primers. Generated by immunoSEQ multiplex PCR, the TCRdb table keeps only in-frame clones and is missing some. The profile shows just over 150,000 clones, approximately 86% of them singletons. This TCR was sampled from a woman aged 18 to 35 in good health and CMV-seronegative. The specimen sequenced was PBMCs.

CDR3 DNA: TGCGCCAGCAGCCAAACCGGGACAGGGATGAACACTGAAGCTTTCTTT. As protein: CASSQTGTGMNTEAFF. The chain couples TRBV4-1 to TRBJ1-1, with 9 bases fitting TRBD1. J was trimmed by 0 bases and V by 2 bases; bases with no gene match: 4. Germline CDR1 is MGHRA and CDR2 is YSYEKL. The CDR3 consists of 16 residues.